Below are 20 T cell receptor beta chains sequenced from a single sample in a study of blood T cell repertoires in COVID-19. Generated by immunoSEQ multiplex PCR, the TCRdb table keeps only in-frame clones and is missing some. The sample has roughly 84,000 clones; 60% to 80% are singletons. The sample comprised peripheral blood. The receptors originated from a man aged 60 to 75 with COVID-19, enrolled during active disease.

V and J are TRBV7-9 and TRBJ1-2; a possible D gene is TRBD1 (6 bases). From germline, CDR1 is SEHNR and CDR2 FQNEAQ (reference sequence). Trimming pared 5 bases from V and 1 base from J, leaving 17 bases between. This CDR3 comprises 16 residues. For the CDR3, the DNA is TGTGCCAGCAGCCAGGACAGAAAAAACAGTAACTATGGCTACACCTTC. It translates to CASSQDRKNSNYGYTF.

The chain joins TRBV5-4 to TRBJ2-7; TRBD2 agrees at 8 bases. The CDR3 covers 15 residues. Looked up from germline, CDR1 is SGHNT and CDR2 is YYREEE (reference sequence). The J segment lost 2 bases and the V segment lost 5 bases, leaving 9 bases of the junction unmatched. The CDR3 is CASRPTSGSTYEQYF. For the CDR3, the DNA is TGTGCCAGCAGACCCACTAGCGGAAGTACCTACGAGCAGTACTTC.

The chain employs TRBV12-3 or TRBV12-4 and TRBJ1-3; D unresolved. The CDR3 has 13 amino acids. V was shortened by 8 bases and J by 2 bases, with 10 bases between the two germline ends. CDR3 residues: CASVGRAGNTIYF. In nucleotides, the CDR3 is TGTGCCAGCGTCGGGAGGGCTGGAAACACCATATATTTT.

The chain joins TRBV24-1 to TRBJ2-3; D is unresolved. Germline CDR1 KGHDR, CDR2 SFDVKD. The CDR3 has 13 residues. Trimming pared 2 bases from V and 2 bases from J, leaving 4 bases between. In DNA form, the CDR3 reads TGTGCCACCAGTGATTCTAACACAGATACGCAGTATTTT. It encodes CATSDSNTDTQYF.

V and J are TRBV6-1 and TRBJ2-2; 9 bases are shared with TRBD1. The CDR3 sequence is 15 residues long. CDR1 and CDR2 from the germline V gene are MNHNS and SASEGT. Trimming removed 1 base from V and 7 bases from J; junction bases left unmatched: 4. CDR3 coding DNA: TGTGCCAGCAGTGAAGGACAGGGGGATGACGGGGAGCTGTTTTTT. Amino acid sequence: CASSEGQGDDGELFF.

The CDR3 loop is CASSHGTLYEQYF. CDR3 coding DNA: TGTGCCAGCAGCCACGGGACACTCTACGAGCAGTACTTC. V is TRBV3-1 (or the pseudogene TRBV3-2) and J is TRBJ2-7; D is possibly TRBD1 (6 bases). There are 13 residues in the CDR3. Trimming removed 3 bases from V and 3 bases from J, with 9 bases in between. The germline gives CDR1 LGHDT, CDR2 YNNKEL (reference sequence).

This clone was counted a few times. V usage is TRBV7-2 and J usage is TRBJ1-6, with unresolved D. V was cut by 1 base and J by 7 bases, with 14 bases left in between. CDR1 SGHTA and CDR2 FQGNSA come from the germline V gene. The CDR3 is 16 residues long. The CDR3 spells CASSLGVTSANSPLHF. For the CDR3, the DNA is TGTGCCAGCAGCTTAGGAGTTACCTCAGCGAATTCACCCCTCCACTTT.

This clone was counted between two and nine times. This chain joins TRBV6-4 and TRBJ1-1; D uncertain. This CDR3 region has 15 residues. CDR1 and CDR2 (germline): MRHNA, SNTAGT. Deletions cut 4 bases from V and 6 bases from J, with 18 bases between. This chain's CDR3 is CASSVESDGRAEAFF. The CDR3 DNA follows: TGTGCCAGCAGTGTTGAGTCTGATGGGCGAGCTGAAGCTTTCTTT.

The V and J genes are TRBV4-1 and TRBJ2-2, with TRBD1 identical over 9 bases. Germline V lookup: CDR1 MGHRA, CDR2 YSYEKL. This CDR3 region has 17 residues. With V trimmed by 1 base and J by 6 bases, 9 bases remained unmatched. Here the CDR3 DNA reads TGCGCCAGCAGCCAAGTCTACAGGGGGCTTGGGCCCGGGGAGCTGTTTTTT. It codes for CASSQVYRGLGPGELFF.

The chain links TRBV5-8 to TRBJ2-3; D is undetermined. The length of the CDR3 is 13 residues. V shed 1 base and J shed 3 bases, with 6 bases lying between them. From germline, CDR1 is SGHTS and CDR2 YDEGEE. CDR3 in amino acids: CASSLLGTDTQYF. The CDR3 nucleotides are TGTGCCAGCAGCTTGCTAGGAACAGATACGCAGTATTTT.

The chain couples TRBV4-1 to TRBJ2-1, with 12 bases aligning to TRBD2. The CDR3 contains 18 residues. Germline V gives CDR1 MGHRA, CDR2 YSYEKL. With 2 bases clipped from V and 5 bases from J, the junction kept 10 bases outside the gene matches. The CDR3: CASSQSYGLAGNNNEQFF. In DNA, the CDR3 is TGCGCCAGCAGCCAATCATATGGACTAGCGGGAAACAACAATGAGCAGTTCTTC.

This chain uses TRBV6-5 with TRBJ1-6; 8 bases are shared with TRBD1. Losses at the gene ends were 6 bases for V and 11 bases for J; bases not matched to a gene: 12. Germline assignment: CDR1 MNHEY and CDR2 SVGAGI. CDR3 size: 15 residues. CDR3 in amino acids: CASRPPRTGSAPLHF. CDR3 nucleotide sequence: TGTGCCAGCAGGCCTCCAAGGACAGGGTCGGCACCCCTCCACTTT.

The chain is built from TRBV19 and TRBJ1-4; 7 nucleotides agree with TRBD1. The germline V gene encodes CDR1 LNHDA and CDR2 SQIVND (reference sequence). The CDR3 extends over 15 amino acids. V lost 5 bases, J lost 7 bases, and 10 bases stayed unmatched. DNA for the CDR3: TGTGCCAGTAGTCCCAGGACAGGAGGAGGTGAAAAACTGTTTTTT. Its protein is CASSPRTGGGEKLFF.

In its sample, this clone was seen many times. V gene TRBV11-1 combines with J gene TRBJ2-7; 7 positions agree with TRBD1. CDR1 is SGHAT, CDR2 FQDESV, per germline (reference sequence). V shed 5 bases, J shed 0 bases, and the junction held 7 bases outside the gene matches. CDR3 length equals 15 residues. The CDR3 reads CASSQQGTSSYEQYF. CDR3 DNA sequence: TGTGCCAGCAGCCAACAGGGGACGTCCTCCTACGAGCAGTACTTC.

The V gene is TRBV7-2, the J gene TRBJ2-3; D gene uncertain. Deletions cut 0 bases from V and 4 bases from J, with 17 bases between. Germline CDR1 and CDR2: SGHTA and FQGNSA. The CDR3 extends over 17 amino acids. The CDR3, as DNA: TGTGCCAGCAGCTTAGCGGCGTCTAGATCGTTTTCAGATACGCAGTATTTT. Amino acids: CASSLAASRSFSDTQYF.

The chain couples TRBV19 to TRBJ1-5, with D tentatively TRBD1 (6 bases). The V end was cut by 2 bases, the J end by 4 bases, with 12 bases between. This CDR3 contains 15 residues. The germline CDR1 and CDR2 sequences are LNHDA and SQIVND (reference sequence). The CDR3 reads CASSINSRGNQPQHF. The CDR3 nucleotides are TGTGCCAGTAGTATAAATAGCAGGGGAAATCAGCCCCAGCATTTT.

The V and J genes are TRBV11-2 and TRBJ1-2, with TRBD1 identical over 8 bases. The CDR3 is made up of 16 amino acids. Germline V gene sequence: CDR1 SGHAT, CDR2 FQNNGV. J was trimmed by 0 bases and V by 5 bases; bases with no gene match: 8. CDR3 DNA sequence: TGTGCCAGCAGCCCAAGAACGGACAGGGCTAACTATGGCTACACCTTC. Translated, it gives CASSPRTDRANYGYTF.

The chain joins TRBV5-1 to TRBJ1-5; D is undetermined. Germline V gives CDR1 SGHRS, CDR2 YFSETQ. The germline V and J ends were trimmed by 2 bases and 2 bases, with 17 bases remaining between them. The CDR3 contains 17 residues. Here the CDR3 DNA reads TGCGCCAGCAGCTTAAGCAGAGCGCCACGGGGCAATCAGCCCCAGCATTTT. Translation: CASSLSRAPRGNQPQHF.

In its sample, this clone was seen a few times. This chain connects TRBV6-4 to TRBJ1-1; TRBD1 matches 8 bases. The germline V gene has CDR1 MRHNA and CDR2 SNTAGT. V was clipped by 6 bases and J by 0 bases; unmatched bases: 3. The CDR3 consists of 14 residues. CDR3 loop: CASSPGGVNTEAFF. The CDR3 nucleotides read TGTGCCAGCAGCCCAGGGGGCGTGAACACTGAAGCTTTCTTT.

The rearrangement links TRBV5-6 to TRBJ2-3, with D uncertain. V was cut by 2 bases and J by 2 bases, with 15 bases left in between. The CDR3 extends over 16 amino acids. Germline V gives CDR1 SGHDT, CDR2 YYEEEE. CDR3 amino acids: CASSFSPGVLTDTQYF. The DNA of the CDR3 is TGTGCCAGCAGCTTTTCCCCAGGCGTCCTCACAGATACGCAGTATTTT.